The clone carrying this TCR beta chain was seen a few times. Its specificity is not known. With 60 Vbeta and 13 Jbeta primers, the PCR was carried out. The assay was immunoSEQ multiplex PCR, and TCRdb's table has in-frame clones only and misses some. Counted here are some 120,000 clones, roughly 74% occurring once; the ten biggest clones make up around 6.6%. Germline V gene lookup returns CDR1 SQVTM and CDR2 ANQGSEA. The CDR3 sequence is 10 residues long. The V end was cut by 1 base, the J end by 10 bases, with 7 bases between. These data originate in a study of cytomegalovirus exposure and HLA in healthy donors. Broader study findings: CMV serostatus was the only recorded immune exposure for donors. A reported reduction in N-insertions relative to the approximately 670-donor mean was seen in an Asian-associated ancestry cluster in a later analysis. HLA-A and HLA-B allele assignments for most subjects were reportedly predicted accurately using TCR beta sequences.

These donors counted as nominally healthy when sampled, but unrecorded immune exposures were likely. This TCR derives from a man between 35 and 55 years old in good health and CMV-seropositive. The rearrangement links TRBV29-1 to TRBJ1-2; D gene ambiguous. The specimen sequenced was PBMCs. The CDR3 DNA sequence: TGCAGCGTTGAAGGGGAGTCCTACACCTTC. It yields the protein CSVEGESYTF. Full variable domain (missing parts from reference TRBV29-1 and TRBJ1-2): SAVISQKPSRDICQRGTSLTIQCQVDSQVTMMFWYRQQPGQSLTLIATANQGSEATYESGFVIDKFPISRPNLTFSTLTVSNMSPEDSSIYLCSVEGESYTFGSGTRLTVV.